The next 2 T cell receptor beta chains were all read from a single sample in a study of cytomegalovirus exposure and HLA in healthy donors. Vbeta (60) and Jbeta (13) primers were used in the PCR. The table came from immunoSEQ multiplex PCR; TCRdb's copy has only in-frame clones and leaves some out. The sample includes around 130,000 clones, just under 80% of them seen just once. The sequenced material came from PBMCs. The receptors here all came from a woman between 40 and 55 years old in good health and CMV-seronegative.

As regards this clone: The junction departs from germline at one end; a sequencing error may be responsible. V usage is TRBV6-1 and J usage is TRBJ2-5; D gene unclear. In germline, CDR1 is MNHNS, CDR2 SASEGT. CDR3 length: 9 residues. The CDR3 DNA reads as TGTGCCAGCAGTATCCCCCAGAACTTC. Protein: CASSIPQNF.

This clone was observed a few times. The chain joins TRBV29-1 to TRBJ2-1, with D tentatively TRBD2 (5 bases). The CDR3 length is 17 residues. CDR1 is SQVTM, CDR2 ANQGSEA, per germline. V was shortened by 0 bases and J by 3 bases, with 18 bases between the two germline ends. As DNA, the CDR3 is TGCAGCGTTGAAGACACCCCGGGTGGGAGTGTCTACAATGAGCAGTTCTTC. Translating gives CSVEDTPGGSVYNEQFF.